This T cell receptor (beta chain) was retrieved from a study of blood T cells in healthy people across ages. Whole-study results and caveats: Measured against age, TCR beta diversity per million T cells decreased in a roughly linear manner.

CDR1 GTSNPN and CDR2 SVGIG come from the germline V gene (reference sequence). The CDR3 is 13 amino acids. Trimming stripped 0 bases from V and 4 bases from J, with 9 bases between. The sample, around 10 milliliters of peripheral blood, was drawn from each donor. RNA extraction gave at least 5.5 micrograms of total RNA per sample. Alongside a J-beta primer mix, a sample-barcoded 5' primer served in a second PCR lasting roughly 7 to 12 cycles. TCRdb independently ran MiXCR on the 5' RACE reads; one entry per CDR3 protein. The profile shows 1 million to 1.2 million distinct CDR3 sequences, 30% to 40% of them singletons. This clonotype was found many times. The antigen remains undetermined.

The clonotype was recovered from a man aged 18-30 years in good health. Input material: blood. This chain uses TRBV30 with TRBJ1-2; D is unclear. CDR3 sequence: CAWSVKAAYGYTF. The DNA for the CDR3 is TGTGCCTGGAGTGTCAAAGCAGCCTATGGCTACACCTTC.